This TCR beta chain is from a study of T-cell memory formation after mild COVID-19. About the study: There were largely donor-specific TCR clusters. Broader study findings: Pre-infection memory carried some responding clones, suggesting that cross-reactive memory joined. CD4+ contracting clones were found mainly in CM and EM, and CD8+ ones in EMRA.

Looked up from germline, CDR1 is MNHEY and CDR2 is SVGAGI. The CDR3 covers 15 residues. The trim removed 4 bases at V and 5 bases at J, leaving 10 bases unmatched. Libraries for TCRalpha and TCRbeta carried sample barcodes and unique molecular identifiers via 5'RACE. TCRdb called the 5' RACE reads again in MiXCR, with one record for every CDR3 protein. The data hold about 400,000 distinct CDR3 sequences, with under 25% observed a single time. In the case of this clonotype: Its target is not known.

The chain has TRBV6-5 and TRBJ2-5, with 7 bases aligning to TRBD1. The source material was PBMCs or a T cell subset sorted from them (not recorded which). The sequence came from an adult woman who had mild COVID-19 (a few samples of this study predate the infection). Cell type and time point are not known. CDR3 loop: CASSSDRDIWETQYF. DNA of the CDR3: TGTGCCAGCAGTTCTGACAGGGACATTTGGGAGACCCAGTACTTC.